This TCR beta chain was obtained from a study of blood T cell repertoires in COVID-19. About the study: Sources were T cells, B-cell-depleted T cells, or PBMCs; the material itself was cDNA or gDNA.

The CDR3 length is 14 residues. Unmatched junction bases numbered 3, after V lost 5 bases and J lost 0 bases. Germline V gene data show CDR1 as SEHNR and CDR2 as FQNEAQ (reference sequence). TCRdb keeps only in-frame clones here, not all; method: immunoSEQ multiplex PCR. The sample includes around 100,000 clones, around 85% of them seen just once. This TCR came from a woman in her 70s with active or convalescent COVID-19. V is TRBV7-9 and J is TRBJ2-5; 7 bases are a match to TRBD1. The material sequenced was peripheral blood. CDR3 in DNA: TGTGCCAGCAGCCTGACAGGGAACCAAGAGACCCAGTACTTC. This codes for CASSLTGNQETQYF.